The 12 T cell receptor beta chains below were found in one sample sequenced in a study of cytomegalovirus exposure and HLA in healthy donors. The PCR employed 60 Vbeta primers together with 13 Jbeta primers. Data came from immunoSEQ multiplex PCR; TCRdb stores just in-frame clones and leaves some out. The sample gives 100,000 or so clones, approximately 81% of which show up once; roughly 13% is in the top ten. The sequencing sample was made of PBMCs. These receptor sequences come from a male donor in good health and CMV-seropositive.

The CDR3 is CASSSSMGTRSLSGNTIYF. CDR3 DNA sequence: TGTGCCAGCAGCTCATCCATGGGGACACGAAGCCTTTCTGGAAACACCATATATTTT. The chain links TRBV9 to TRBJ1-3; weak D call: TRBD1 (6 bases). CDR3 length: 19 amino acids. The germline V gene encodes CDR1 SGDLS and CDR2 YYNGEE. Trimming took 4 bases from V and 1 from J, leaving 24 bases between them.

This chain connects TRBV7-2 to TRBJ2-3, with 13 bases aligning to TRBD2. CDR3 size: 16 residues. Germline-derived CDR1 and CDR2 are SGHTA and FQGNSA. The trim removed 5 bases at V and 4 bases at J, leaving 6 bases unmatched. CDR3 in DNA: TGTGCCAGCAGCGCCCGGACTAGCGGGGGAGCAGATACGCAGTATTTT. Protein sequence: CASSARTSGGADTQYF.

CDR3 sequence: CASSRGWRGAEAFF. CDR3 bases: TGTGCCAGTAGTAGGGGGTGGAGGGGCGCTGAAGCTTTCTTT. The rearrangement joins TRBV19 to TRBJ1-1; possibly TRBD1 for D (5 bases). Germline V gene sequence: CDR1 LNHDA, CDR2 SQIVND (reference sequence). The V gene lost 4 bases and the J gene lost 6 bases, with 15 bases spanning the gap. The CDR3 consists of 14 residues.

This clone appeared a few times. This chain uses TRBV5-1 with TRBJ2-1; 10 bases map to TRBD2. J was trimmed by 6 bases and V by 1 base; bases with no gene match: 4. Germline CDR1 and CDR2: SGHRS and YFSETQ. The length of the CDR3 is 15 residues. The CDR3 DNA sequence: TGCGCCAGCAGCTTGTCACTAGCGGGGCGCAATGAGCAGTTCTTC. Residues: CASSLSLAGRNEQFF.

This chain links TRBV7-6 with TRBJ2-7; D remains unclear. CDR1 SGHVS and CDR2 FNYEAQ come from the germline V gene. Trimming pared 1 base from V and 2 bases from J, leaving 9 bases between. This CDR3 has 14 amino acids. The CDR3 sequence: CASSLGTAPYEQYF. The DNA of the CDR3 is TGTGCCAGCAGCTTAGGAACAGCACCCTACGAGCAGTACTTC. The full variable domain, rest sourced from reference TRBV7-6 and TRBJ2-7, is GAGVSQSPRYKVTKRGQDVALRCDPISGHVSLYWYRQALGQGPEFLTYFNYEAQQDKSGLPNDRFSAERPEGSISTLTIQRTEQRDSAMYRCASSLGTAPYEQYFGPGTRLTVT.

The gene calls are TRBV5-1 and TRBJ2-3; tentative D call: TRBD1 (5 bases). The ends were cut back, 0 bases at V and 0 bases at J, with 5 bases in the middle. Germline V lookup: CDR1 SGHRS, CDR2 YFSETQ. The CDR3 is made up of 14 amino acids. DNA for the CDR3: TGCGCCAGCAGCTTGGAGGGGAGCACAGATACGCAGTATTTT. Residues: CASSLEGSTDTQYF.

This clone has a handful of counts. J is TRBJ2-7 and V is TRBV4-3, with D possibly being TRBD1 (6 bases). The CDR3 sequence is 14 residues long. CDR1 and CDR2 (germline): LGHNA, YSLEER. The germline V and J ends were trimmed by 2 bases and 1 base, with 9 bases remaining between them. Here the CDR3 DNA reads TGCGCCAGCAGCCAACGGACAGATTCCTACGAGCAGTACTTC. Its translation: CASSQRTDSYEQYF.

V is TRBV29-1 and J is TRBJ2-3; TRBD2 aligns across 10 bases. J lost 5 bases, V lost 3 bases, and 5 bases had no gene match. The germline gives CDR1 SQVTM, CDR2 ANQGSEA. The CDR3 extends over 14 amino acids. Written as DNA, the CDR3 is TGCAGCGTTGAGGTGGCTAGCGGGGGAGATACGCAGTATTTT. Amino acid sequence: CSVEVASGGDTQYF.

This chain joins TRBV13 and TRBJ1-1; weak D call: TRBD1 (6 bases). The germline V and J ends were trimmed by 6 bases and 2 bases, with 19 bases remaining between them. This CDR3 is built from 16 residues. The germline V gene encodes CDR1 PRHDT and CDR2 FYEKMQ (reference sequence). CDR3 residues: CASRGRGGGENTEAFF. The CDR3 region has the DNA TGTGCCAGCAGGGGGAGGGGAGGGGGGGAAAACACTGAAGCTTTCTTT.

This chain links TRBV30 with TRBJ2-7; 7 nucleotides align to TRBD1. Germline V gene sequence: CDR1 GTSNPN, CDR2 SVGIG (reference sequence). J was trimmed by 2 bases and V by 5 bases; bases with no gene match: 12. This CDR3 has 15 residues. CDR3 DNA sequence: TGTGCCTGGGATGATCAGGACAGGAGTCCCTACGAGCAGTACTTC. Protein: CAWDDQDRSPYEQYF.

This chain uses TRBV5-1 with TRBJ2-7; the match to TRBD1 covers 9 bases. The CDR3 spans 15 residues. The junction had 8 bases not matched to a gene; V was cut back by 4 bases and J by 3 bases. Per the germline V gene, CDR1 is SGHRS and CDR2 is YFSETQ. The CDR3 protein is CASSDLKTGGYEQYF. CDR3 nucleotide sequence: TGCGCCAGCAGCGACCTGAAGACAGGGGGCTACGAGCAGTACTTC.

The rearrangement links TRBV15 to TRBJ2-3, with 8 bases that match TRBD1. Germline V gives CDR1 LNHNV, CDR2 YYDKDF (reference sequence). Trimming removed 9 bases from V and 0 bases from J; junction bases left unmatched: 2. CDR3 length: 13 residues. The CDR3 DNA is TGTGCCACGAGGACAGGGAGCACAGATACGCAGTATTTT. It encodes CATRTGSTDTQYF. The full variable domain, completed using reference TRBV15 and TRBJ2-3, is DAMVIQNPRYQVTQFGKPVTLSCSQTLNHNVMYWYQQKSSQAPKLLFHYYDKDFNNEADTPDNFQSRRPNTSFCFLDIRSPGLGDTAMYLCATRTGSTDTQYFGPGTRLTVL.